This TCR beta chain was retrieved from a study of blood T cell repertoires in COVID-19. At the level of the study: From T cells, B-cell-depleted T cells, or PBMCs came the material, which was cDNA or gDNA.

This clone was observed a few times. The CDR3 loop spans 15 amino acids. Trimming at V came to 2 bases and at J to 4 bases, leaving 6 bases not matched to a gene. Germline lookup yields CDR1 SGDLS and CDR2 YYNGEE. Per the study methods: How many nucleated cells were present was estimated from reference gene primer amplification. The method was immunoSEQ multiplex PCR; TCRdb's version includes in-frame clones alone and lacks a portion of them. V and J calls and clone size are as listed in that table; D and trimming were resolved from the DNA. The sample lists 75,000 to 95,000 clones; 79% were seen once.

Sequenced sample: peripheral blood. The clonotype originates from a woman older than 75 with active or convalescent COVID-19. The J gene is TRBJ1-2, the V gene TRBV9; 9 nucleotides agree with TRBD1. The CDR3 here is CASSVSQGAGYGYTF. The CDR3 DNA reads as TGTGCCAGCAGCGTTTCACAGGGGGCTGGCTATGGCTACACCTTC.